This T cell receptor (beta chain) is from a study of control samples from healthy donors and cancer patients. This clone was counted between two and nine times. Per germline, CDR1 SGDLS and CDR2 YYNGEE. The V gene lost 0 bases and the J gene lost 4 bases, with 10 bases spanning the gap. The CDR3 is 14 residues long. Clones were read by immunoSEQ multiplex PCR, and TCRdb kept only the in-frame ones, dropping some. The data show about 150,000 clones, with approximately 94% seen just once and 5.5% to 6% held by the top ten. What was sequenced was blood. The TCR was taken from a man aged 40-49 years in good health. This chain joins TRBV9 and TRBJ2-5; D possibly matches TRBD1 or TRBD2 (5 bases each). This chain's CDR3 is CASSVERGGETQYF. Written as DNA, the CDR3 is TGTGCCAGCAGCGTAGAGAGGGGTGGAGAGACCCAGTACTTC.